This TCR beta chain was profiled in a study of breast tumors, draining lymph nodes, adjacent tissues (dated by TCRdb to about 2016). For context, the study as a whole: The study compared TCR beta repertoires across tumor, adjacent nontumor tissue and axillary lymph nodes from breast cancer patients. In human breast cancer, the study set out to assess how tumor, surrounding tissue and draining lymph node repertoires relate to one another and whether T cells might be exchanged between them.

TCRdb names Illumina HiSeq 2000 as the instrument used. Multiplex PCR amplification was used to build the TCR beta chain libraries. The amplified TCR beta chain products were analyzed by high-throughput sequencing. TCRdb cleaned the public reads at Q25 with fastp, built clones with MiXCR and kept in-frame beta chains. Identical CDR3 proteins give one entry, which carries the most common genes and DNA. The sample table holds 47,000 or so distinct CDR3 sequences, of which 20% to 25% were seen once. About 7.8% of the sample belongs to the ten largest clones. General findings and caveats noted by the study authors: The similarity between tumor and nontumor tissue repertoires was significantly greater in luminal-like breast cancer than in basal-like breast cancer. The data were considered consistent with the idea that most tumor T cells come from the lymph node and then expand in tumor tissue. Tumor T-cell repertoires showed less diversity than lymph node repertoires and more diversity than nontumor tissue repertoires, and tumor T-cell repertoires showed preferential V and J gene usage. Rather than being directly demonstrated, the conclusion that tumor T cells originate in lymph nodes was presented as consistent with a hypothesis.

Concerning this clonotype: It lacks a known antigen. Base qualities are not recorded, but no much larger clone differs from it by a single base.

V loses 2 bases, J loses 11 bases, and the germline ends lie 21 bases apart. The CDR3, from cysteine to phenylalanine, totals 16 residues. Only CDR3 DNA remains: 48 bases, in frame from the first base. The source of this sequence is a female donor with breast cancer. Some clones in this sample may be carry-over from other donors' samples. The rearranged segments are TRBV12-3 or TRBV12-4 and TRBJ1-4; the D gene is not confidently resolved. Sequencing input: breast tumor tissue. The base sequence is TGTGCCAGCAGTTTAAGCTTCGGGCATACCCATGGGAAACTGTTTTTT. Its protein is CASSLSFGHTHGKLFF.